The 23 T cell receptor beta chains below come from one sample, sequenced in a study of blood T cell repertoires in COVID-19. Clones were read by immunoSEQ multiplex PCR, and TCRdb kept only the in-frame ones, dropping some. The sample contains some 70,000 clones, 87% of which appear only once. Material: peripheral blood. The receptors derive from a man aged 50 to 59 with active COVID-19.

The genes are TRBV13 and TRBJ2-7, with 12 bases aligning to TRBD2. V gave up 3 bases and J gave up 6 bases; unmatched junction bases: 9. Germline-derived CDR1 and CDR2 are PRHDT and FYEKMQ (reference sequence). The CDR3 sequence is 16 residues long. This chain's CDR3 is CASSLRTSGEGSEQYF. CDR3 nucleotides: TGTGCCAGCAGCTTGCGGACTAGCGGGGAGGGTAGCGAGCAGTACTTC.

The chain combines TRBV3-1 (or the pseudogene TRBV3-2) with TRBJ2-1; D may be TRBD1 (5 bases). V lost 7 bases and J 4 bases, leaving 17 bases between the germline ends. Germline V CDR1 and CDR2: LGHDT, YNNKEL (reference sequence). This CDR3 is built from 15 residues. The CDR3 DNA reads as TGTGCCAGCACCTCAACGGTCCAGGGATACAATGAGCAGTTCTTC. Its translation: CASTSTVQGYNEQFF.

This clone came up a few times. The chain couples TRBV2 to TRBJ2-2; no clear D gene. Per germline, CDR1 SNHLY and CDR2 FYNNEI. Trimming removed 10 bases at V and 3 bases at J, with 6 bases between. The CDR3 is 11 residues long. CDR3 protein: CATQYTGELFF. CDR3 DNA: TGTGCCACCCAGTACACCGGGGAGCTGTTTTTT.

This clone was recorded once. V and J are TRBV6-5 and TRBJ1-5, with D perhaps matching TRBD1 (6 bases). Trimming stripped 2 bases from V and 3 bases from J, with 8 bases between. Germline V CDR1 and CDR2: MNHEY, SVGAGI. The CDR3 contains 14 residues. The CDR3 bases are TGTGCCAGCAGTTACGAGGGGGTCAATCAGCCCCAGCATTTT. Its translation is CASSYEGVNQPQHF.

The CDR3 bases are TGCAGCGTTGAGACTCGTGCGGGAGGGCCCTACGAGCAGTACTTC. Amino acids: CSVETRAGGPYEQYF. The chain couples TRBV29-1 to TRBJ2-7; the match to TRBD2 covers 9 bases. Germline V CDR1 and CDR2: SQVTM, ANQGSEA. The CDR3 contains 15 residues. V was pared by 3 bases and J by 2 bases, with 8 bases of the junction left unmatched.

The chain employs TRBV15 and TRBJ2-3; 10 nucleotides align to TRBD2. The CDR3 sequence is 19 residues long. V trimming: 4 bases; J trimming: 2 bases; junction bases outside the gene matches: 15. The germline CDR1 and CDR2 sequences are LNHNV and YYDKDF (reference sequence). CDR3 amino acids: CATSTRLAGIFLNTDTQYF. The DNA of the CDR3 is TGTGCCACCAGCACAAGACTAGCGGGCATTTTCTTGAACACAGATACGCAGTATTTT.

The V call is TRBV2, the J call TRBJ2-2; TRBD1 matches 7 bases. The CDR3 consists of 15 residues. Per germline, CDR1 SNHLY and CDR2 FYNNEI. Trimming took 5 bases from V and 2 from J; bases not matched to a gene: 5. CDR3 sequence reads: CASSPGTVNTGELFF. CDR3 nucleotide sequence: TGTGCCAGCAGTCCCGGGACAGTCAACACCGGGGAGCTGTTTTTT.

The rearrangement joins TRBV5-4 to TRBJ2-3; a weak D match, TRBD2 (6 bases). The length of the CDR3 is 15 residues. Germline V gene data show CDR1 as SGHNT and CDR2 as YYREEE (reference sequence). Trimming removed 1 base from V and 1 base from J, with 10 bases in between. The CDR3, as DNA: TGTGCCAGCAGCTTGAGCGGCGGGGGCACAGATACGCAGTATTTT. Its protein is CASSLSGGGTDTQYF.

The chain recombines TRBV28 with TRBJ1-1, with 8 nucleotides matching TRBD1. Germline CDR1 is MDHEN and CDR2 is SYDVKM. With V trimmed by 4 bases and J by 5 bases, 9 bases remained unmatched. The CDR3 is 15 amino acids. The CDR3, as DNA: TGTGCCAGCAGTTCAACCGGACAGGGACGAACTGAAGCTTTCTTT. It specifies CASSSTGQGRTEAFF.

The CDR3 sequence is CATSRAPGQGGDTQYF. CDR3 nucleotides: TGTGCCACCAGCAGGGCCCCGGGACAGGGAGGCGATACGCAGTATTTT. The chain joins TRBV15 to TRBJ2-3, with 9 bases aligning to TRBD1. V lost 3 bases to trimming and J lost 6 bases; unmatched junction nucleotides: 10. Germline-derived CDR1 and CDR2 are LNHNV and YYDKDF (reference sequence). The CDR3 length is 16 residues.

This clone occurred once. The J gene is TRBJ1-1, the V gene TRBV29-1; tentatively, D is TRBD1 (5 bases). The germline CDR1 and CDR2 sequences are SQVTM and ANQGSEA. V dropped 3 bases and J dropped 4 bases, with 18 bases sitting between them. The CDR3 is made up of 15 amino acids. The CDR3 region has the DNA TGCAGCGTTGACCCCCTTGACCGGGGGACCACTGAAGCTTTCTTT. This sequence encodes CSVDPLDRGTTEAFF.

The J gene is TRBJ2-3, the V gene TRBV20-1, with a tentative D call TRBD2 (6 bases). The CDR3 consists of 15 residues. Trimming took 3 bases from V and 0 from J, leaving 13 bases between them. CDR1 is DFQATT and CDR2 is SNEGSKA in the germline V gene (reference sequence). In DNA form, the CDR3 reads TGCAGTGCTAGTGGGGTTGGGACTAGCACAGATACGCAGTATTTT. Residues: CSASGVGTSTDTQYF.

The gene calls are TRBV21-1 and TRBJ1-3; the D call in the table, TRBD1, was not verified against the DNA. TRBV21-1 is flagged as a pseudogene. The CDR3 spans 14 residues. DNA of the CDR3: TGTGCCAGCAGCAAAGCCCAGGGTGGAAACACCATATATTTT. This sequence encodes CASSKAQGGNTIYF.

The chain has TRBV5-1 and TRBJ2-5; a weak D match, TRBD2 (6 bases). The CDR3 spans 13 residues. Germline CDR1 SGHRS, CDR2 YFSETQ. V was cut by 0 bases and J by 7 bases, with 10 bases left in between. CDR3 in DNA: TGCGCCAGCAGCTTGGGGAGGGAAGGGACCCAGTACTTC. Translated, it gives CASSLGREGTQYF. Variable domain in full (rest from reference TRBV5-1 and TRBJ2-5): KAGVTQTPRYLIKTRGQQVTLSCSPISGHRSVSWYQQTPGQGLQFLFEYFSETQRNKGNFPGRFSGRQFSNSRSEMNVSTLELGDSALYLCASSLGREGTQYFGPGTRLLVL.

The chain links TRBV7-2 to TRBJ1-1, with a weak D call TRBD1 (6 bases). CDR1 and CDR2 (germline): SGHTA, FQGNSA. The CDR3 length is 14 residues. The V end was cut by 1 base, the J end by 0 bases, with 6 bases between. For the CDR3, the DNA is TGTGCCAGCAGCTTAGGACAGGTGAACACTGAAGCTTTCTTT. This translates into CASSLGQVNTEAFF.

The V and J genes are TRBV25-1 and TRBJ2-5; 9 bases are a match to TRBD2. V shed 8 bases, J shed 5 bases, and the junction held 6 bases outside the gene matches. The CDR3 contains 13 residues. Germline V lookup: CDR1 MGHDK, CDR2 SYGVNS. The CDR3 bases are TGTGCCAGCTGCGGGGGGGATCGGGAGACCCAGTACTTC. Translated, it gives CASCGGDRETQYF.

The chain couples TRBV5-1 to TRBJ2-7; 10 nucleotides line up with TRBD2. With V trimmed by 5 bases and J by 5 bases, 16 bases remained unmatched. The CDR3 covers 17 residues. CDR1 is SGHRS and CDR2 is YFSETQ in the germline V gene. CDR3 amino acids: CASSRGWTSGSGDEQYF. The CDR3 region has the DNA TGCGCCAGCAGTAGAGGCTGGACTAGCGGATCTGGGGACGAGCAGTACTTC.

CDR3 amino acids: CASSQGGAASTDTQYF. The CDR3 nucleotides read TGCGCCAGCAGCCAAGGGGGCGCCGCTAGCACAGATACGCAGTATTTT. This rearrangement joins TRBV4-3 to TRBJ2-3, with TRBD1 as a possible D gene (5 bases). Germline-derived CDR1 and CDR2 are LGHNA and YSLEER. Trimming stripped 1 base from V and 0 bases from J, with 11 bases between. The CDR3 is made up of 16 amino acids.

This rearrangement joins TRBV28 to TRBJ1-1; D perhaps matches TRBD1 (5 bases). The CDR3 is made up of 14 amino acids. Trimming took off 2 bases at V and 7 bases at J, with 14 bases between the two ends. Germline CDR1 MDHEN, CDR2 SYDVKM. Written as DNA, the CDR3 is TGTGCCAGCAGTTTAGGGGGGAGGGTTGGTGAAGCTTTCTTT. This codes for CASSLGGRVGEAFF.

In this sample, this clone turned up once. The rearrangement links TRBV3-1 (or the pseudogene TRBV3-2) to TRBJ1-2; possible D gene TRBD1, 6 bases. In germline, CDR1 is LGHDT, CDR2 YNNKEL (reference sequence). V was cut by 6 bases and J by 6 bases, with 14 bases left in between. There are 13 residues in the CDR3. The CDR3 spells CASRGPGAHGYTF. The CDR3 DNA reads TGTGCCAGCAGGGGTCCAGGGGCTCATGGCTACACCTTC.

This chain uses TRBV6-1 with TRBJ2-1; 7 nucleotides match TRBD2. In germline, CDR1 is MNHNS, CDR2 SASEGT. The CDR3 consists of 16 residues. V was clipped by 1 base and J by 3 bases; unmatched bases: 6. CDR3 protein: CASSEGVGGFYNEQFF. The DNA for the CDR3 is TGTGCCAGCAGTGAAGGTGTGGGAGGGTTCTACAATGAGCAGTTCTTC.

The rearrangement uses TRBV5-1 and TRBJ2-1; 7 bases are a match to TRBD2. CDR3 length: 14 residues. With V trimmed by 0 bases and J by 5 bases, 2 bases remained unmatched. Germline V lookup: CDR1 SGHRS, CDR2 YFSETQ. The CDR3 DNA is TGCGCCAGCAGCTTGGTGCTAGCGGACAATGAGCAGTTCTTC. The encoded protein is CASSLVLADNEQFF.

The gene calls are TRBV28 and TRBJ2-1, with D possibly being TRBD2 (5 bases). The CDR3 extends over 15 amino acids. Trimming took off 2 bases at V and 10 bases at J, with 18 bases between the two ends. From germline, CDR1 is MDHEN and CDR2 SYDVKM. DNA of the CDR3: TGTGCCAGCAGTTTACCGGGGATCATTTCTTGGGAGCAGTTCTTC. It codes for CASSLPGIISWEQFF.